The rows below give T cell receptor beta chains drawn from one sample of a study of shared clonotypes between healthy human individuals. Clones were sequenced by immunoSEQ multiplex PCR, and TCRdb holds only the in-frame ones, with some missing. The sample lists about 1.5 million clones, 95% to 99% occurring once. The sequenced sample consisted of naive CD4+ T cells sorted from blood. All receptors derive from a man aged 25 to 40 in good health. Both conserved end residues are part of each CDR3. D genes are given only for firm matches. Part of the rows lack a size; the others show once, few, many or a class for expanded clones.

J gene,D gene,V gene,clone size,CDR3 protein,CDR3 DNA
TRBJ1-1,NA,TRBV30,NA,CAWSVAKTEAFF,TGTGCCTGGAGTGTCGCTAAAACTGAAGCTTTCTTT
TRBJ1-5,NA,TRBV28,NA,CASSPTGKSNQPQHF,TGTGCCAGCAGTCCAACAGGGAAAAGCAATCAGCCCCAGCATTTT
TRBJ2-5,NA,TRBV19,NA,CASSSQGWETQYF,TGTGCCAGTAGCTCACAGGGTTGGGAGACCCAGTACTTC
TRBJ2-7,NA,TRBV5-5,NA,CASSSVSGQDYEQYF,TGTGCCAGCAGTTCCGTTAGCGGCCAAGACTACGAGCAGTACTTC
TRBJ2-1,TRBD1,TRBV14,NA,CASSPPVEGAEQFF,TGTGCCAGCAGTCCCCCAGTCGAGGGGGCTGAGCAGTTCTTC
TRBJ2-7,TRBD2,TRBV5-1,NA,CASKGGTSGFNEQYF,TGCGCCAGCAAGGGAGGGACTAGCGGGTTTAACGAGCAGTACTTC
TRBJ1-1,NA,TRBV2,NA,CASREGTVEAFF,TGTGCCAGCAGGGAAGGGACCGTTGAAGCTTTCTTT
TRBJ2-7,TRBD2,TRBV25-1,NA,CASSRTGGTHEQYF,TGTGCCAGCAGTCGAACGGGAGGCACCCACGAGCAGTACTTC
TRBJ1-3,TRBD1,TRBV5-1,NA,CASSWDSSGNTIYF,TGCGCCAGCAGCTGGGACAGCTCTGGAAACACCATATATTTT
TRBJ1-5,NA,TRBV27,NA,CASSLSGTVSNQPQHF,TGTGCCAGCAGTTTATCGGGGACTGTTAGCAATCAGCCCCAGCATTTT
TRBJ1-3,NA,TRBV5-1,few,CASSLWTAVSGNTIYF,TGCGCCAGCAGCTTATGGACAGCGGTCTCTGGAAACACCATATATTTT
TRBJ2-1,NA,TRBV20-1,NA,CSVDNEQFF,TGCAGTGTTGACAATGAGCAGTTCTTC
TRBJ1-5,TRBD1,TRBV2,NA,CASSRQGFSSNQPQHF,TGTGCCAGCAGTCGACAGGGCTTTAGTAGCAATCAGCCCCAGCATTTT
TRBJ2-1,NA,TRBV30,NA,CAWESQGSSYNEQFF,TGTGCCTGGGAAAGTCAGGGGTCTTCCTACAATGAGCAGTTCTTC
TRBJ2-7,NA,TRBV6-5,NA,CASTRPGLVSEQYF,TGTGCCAGCACCAGGCCAGGGCTGGTTAGCGAGCAGTACTTC
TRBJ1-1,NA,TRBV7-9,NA,CASSLAGTMNTEAFF,TGTGCCAGCAGCTTAGCGGGCACGATGAACACTGAAGCTTTCTTT
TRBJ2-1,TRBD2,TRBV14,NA,CASSQEASGRARYNEQFF,TGTGCCAGCAGCCAAGAGGCTAGCGGGAGGGCCAGGTACAATGAGCAGTTCTTC
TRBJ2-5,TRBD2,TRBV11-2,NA,CASSLGLAGTQETQYF,TGTGCCAGCAGCTTAGGACTAGCGGGTACCCAAGAGACCCAGTACTTC
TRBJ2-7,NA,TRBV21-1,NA,CASPQREHSYEQYF,TGTGCCAGCCCACAACGGGAACATTCCTACGAGCAGTACTTC
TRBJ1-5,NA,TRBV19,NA,CASSIEFRQGLQPQHF,TGTGCCAGTAGTATTGAATTTCGGCAGGGACTTCAGCCCCAGCATTTT
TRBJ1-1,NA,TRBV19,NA,CASSIVMGVTEAFF,TGTGCCAGTAGTATAGTAATGGGGGTGACTGAAGCTTTCTTT
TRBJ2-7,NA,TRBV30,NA,CAWSVRALPTLTYYEQYF,TGTGCCTGGAGTGTTAGGGCTCTACCGACACTCACCTACTACGAGCAGTACTTC
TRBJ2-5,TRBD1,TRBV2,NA,CASSEARDRGLQETQYF,TGTGCCAGCAGTGAAGCCCGGGACAGGGGACTCCAAGAGACCCAGTACTTC
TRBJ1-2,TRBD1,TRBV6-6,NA,CASSIQGASFYGYTF,TGTGCCAGCAGTATCCAGGGGGCGAGTTTCTATGGCTACACCTTC
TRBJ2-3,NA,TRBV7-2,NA,CASSLDPSTDTQYF,TGTGCCAGCAGCTTGGACCCCAGCACAGATACGCAGTATTTT
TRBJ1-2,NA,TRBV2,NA,CASGPAAGPIYGYTF,TGTGCCAGCGGCCCGGCGGCAGGACCCATCTATGGCTACACCTTC
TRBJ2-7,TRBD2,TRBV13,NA,CASSLGTSGSYEQYF,TGTGCCAGCAGCTTAGGGACTAGCGGGAGCTACGAGCAGTACTTC
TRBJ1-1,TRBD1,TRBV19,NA,CATRGGGLEAFF,TGTGCCACCAGGGGGGGCGGACTTGAAGCTTTCTTT
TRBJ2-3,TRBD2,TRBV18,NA,CASSPLSVTGGPSTDTQYF,TGTGCCAGCTCACCACTAAGCGTAACGGGAGGGCCTAGCACAGATACGCAGTATTTT
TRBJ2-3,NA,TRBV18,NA,CASSQILGQSKGDTQYF,TGTGCCAGCTCACAAATTCTAGGACAGTCAAAGGGAGATACGCAGTATTTT
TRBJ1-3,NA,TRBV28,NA,CASLEGSGNTIYF,TGTGCCAGCTTAGAGGGCTCTGGAAACACCATATATTTT
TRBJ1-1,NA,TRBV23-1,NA,CASSHPKAGNQNTEAFF,TGCGCCAGCAGTCATCCAAAAGCGGGCAACCAGAACACTGAAGCTTTCTTT
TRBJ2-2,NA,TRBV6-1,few,CASNYGMNTGELFF,TGTGCCAGCAACTACGGGATGAACACCGGGGAGCTGTTTTTT
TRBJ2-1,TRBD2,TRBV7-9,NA,CASSVGTSGGNNEQFF,TGTGCCAGCAGCGTAGGGACTAGCGGGGGTAACAATGAGCAGTTCTTC
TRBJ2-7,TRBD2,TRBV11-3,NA,CASSRLAGDSGEQYF,TGTGCCAGCAGCCGACTAGCGGGAGATTCAGGCGAGCAGTACTTC
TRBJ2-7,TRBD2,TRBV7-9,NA,CASSSGLAGNYEQYF,TGTGCCAGCAGCTCCGGACTAGCGGGAAACTACGAGCAGTACTTC
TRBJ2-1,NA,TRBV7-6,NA,CASSPGLASAIRLYNEQFF,TGTGCCAGCAGCCCTGGCCTAGCGTCAGCGATACGCCTATACAATGAGCAGTTCTTC
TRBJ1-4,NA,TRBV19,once,CASSIQQTTTNEKLFF,TGTGCCAGTAGTATACAGCAGACGACAACTAATGAAAAACTGTTTTTT
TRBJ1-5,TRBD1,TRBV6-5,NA,CASGQVFNQPQHF,TGTGCCAGCGGACAGGTTTTCAATCAGCCCCAGCATTTT
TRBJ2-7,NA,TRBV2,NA,CASSAKHSYEQYF,TGTGCCAGCAGCGCAAAACATTCCTACGAGCAGTACTTC
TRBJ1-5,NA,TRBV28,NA,CASSLSAGVNQPQHF,TGTGCCAGCAGTTTATCGGCAGGGGTCAATCAGCCCCAGCATTTT
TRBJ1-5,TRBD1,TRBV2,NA,CASSRTGGYRSNQPQHF,TGTGCCAGCAGTAGGACAGGGGGCTACAGGAGCAATCAGCCCCAGCATTTT